The 32 T cell receptor beta chains reported below all come from one sample, sequenced in a study of blood T cell repertoires in COVID-19. The repertoire was sequenced with immunoSEQ multiplex PCR; TCRdb's copy has only in-frame clones and lacks some. The data contain about 140,000 clones, approximately 88% of them singletons. Specimen: PBMCs or T cells enriched from blood (not recorded which). These receptors came from a man between 65 and 85 years old who had been exposed to COVID-19.

The chain uses TRBV7-3 and TRBJ2-6, with D uncertain. The germline CDR1 and CDR2 sequences are SGHTA and FQGTGA. This CDR3 spans 15 amino acids. Trimming stripped 1 base from V and 1 base from J, with 5 bases between. The CDR3 bases are TGTGCCAGCAGCTTAAGAGGATCTGGGGCCAACGTCCTGACTTTC. As protein: CASSLRGSGANVLTF.

The V call is TRBV30, the J call TRBJ1-6; D not resolved. The germline V gene has CDR1 GTSNPN and CDR2 SVGIG (reference sequence). CDR3 length equals 14 residues. Trimming stripped 0 bases from V and 8 bases from J, with 11 bases between. The CDR3 nucleotides are TGTGCCTGGAGTGTTTCCACCGGGGATTCACCCCTCCACTTT. Translation: CAWSVSTGDSPLHF.

This clone was seen just once. The rearrangement uses TRBV6-4 and TRBJ2-7; D possibly corresponds to TRBD1 (7 bases). The CDR3 consists of 15 residues. V lost 3 bases to trimming and J lost 2 bases, with 14 bases between them. The germline gives CDR1 MRHNA, CDR2 SNTAGT. CDR3 coding DNA: TGTGCCAGCAGTGAGGGCAGGGGGAGGCCCTACGAGCAGTACTTC. This gives the protein CASSEGRGRPYEQYF.

The chain joins TRBV7-2 to TRBJ2-2; 7 nucleotides match TRBD2. The V segment lost 7 bases and the J segment 4 bases; nucleotides outside the gene matches: 9. Germline CDR1 and CDR2: SGHTA and FQGNSA. The CDR3 loop spans 15 amino acids. CDR3 protein: CASIPWEGLTGELFF. CDR3 coding DNA: TGTGCCAGCATCCCATGGGAGGGGCTCACCGGGGAGCTGTTTTTT.

This clone was picked up one time. The chain has TRBV30 and TRBJ1-4, with TRBD1 matching 7 bases. This CDR3 is 13 amino acids long. CDR1 is GTSNPN and CDR2 is SVGIG in the germline V gene (reference sequence). The junction had 12 bases not matched to a gene; V was cut back by 2 bases and J by 15 bases. The CDR3, as DNA: TGTGCCTGGAGTCGCACCGCCGTGGGACAGATGTTTTTT. Its translation: CAWSRTAVGQMFF.

A remark on this clone: The sample contains more than one DNA sequence encoding this CDR3. V usage is TRBV24-1 and J usage is TRBJ2-1; the D gene is possibly TRBD1 (6 bases). This CDR3 spans 14 amino acids. Trimming removed 5 bases from V and 4 bases from J, with 11 bases in between. The V gene's germline CDR1 is KGHDR and CDR2 SFDVKD. CDR3 sequence: CATSAGGSYNEQFF. CDR3 in DNA: TGTGCCACCAGTGCTGGGGGCAGTTACAATGAGCAGTTCTTC.

The CDR3 loop is CASSLAGGVSSYEQYF. The CDR3 bases are TGTGCCAGCAGCTTAGCTGGAGGGGTAAGCTCCTACGAGCAGTACTTC. The chain uses TRBV7-6 and TRBJ2-7; tentative D call: TRBD2 (6 bases). V gave up 0 bases and J gave up 0 bases, with 12 bases separating them. Germline V lookup: CDR1 SGHVS, CDR2 FNYEAQ. The CDR3 consists of 16 residues.

This clone was seen a single time. This chain uses TRBV7-8 with TRBJ2-3; TRBD2 aligns across 7 bases. Germline V gives CDR1 SGHVS, CDR2 FQNEAQ. The CDR3 is made up of 15 amino acids. V shed 1 base and J 1 base; nucleotides not matched to a gene: 2. The CDR3 nucleotides are TGTGCCAGCAGCTTAGGGCTAGCGGGCACAGATACGCAGTATTTT. Its protein is CASSLGLAGTDTQYF.

The V and J genes are TRBV6-5 and TRBJ2-7; TRBD1 agrees at 8 bases. The CDR3 runs to 14 residues. J gave up 6 bases and V 2 bases, and 6 bases lay outside the gene matches. Germline CDR1 is MNHEY and CDR2 is SVGAGI. The CDR3 spells CASSYATGVGEQYF. For the CDR3, the DNA is TGTGCCAGCAGTTACGCGACAGGGGTAGGCGAGCAGTACTTC.

In this sample, this clone turned up once. This chain connects TRBV25-1 to TRBJ1-5, with D maybe TRBD1 (6 bases). This CDR3 has 13 residues. V was clipped by 2 bases and J by 5 bases, with 7 bases between them. Germline V gene data show CDR1 as MGHDK and CDR2 as SYGVNS. The CDR3 nucleotides are TGTGCCAGCAGTGAAGGGGGCGATCAGCCCCAGCATTTT. It is translated as CASSEGGDQPQHF.

This chain connects TRBV5-6 to TRBJ1-3; D remains ambiguous. Between the trimmed V and J ends, which lost 4 bases and 0 bases, there was a span of 11 bases. The length of the CDR3 is 15 residues. Germline loops: CDR1 SGHDT, CDR2 YYEEEE. In nucleotides, the CDR3 is TGTGCCAGCAGCCCACAGCAAACCTCTGGAAACACCATATATTTT. It is translated as CASSPQQTSGNTIYF.

The V gene is TRBV12-3 or TRBV12-4, the J gene TRBJ2-1, with D perhaps matching TRBD1 (5 bases). V shed 6 bases and J shed 3 bases, with 9 bases lying between them. The CDR3 is made up of 13 amino acids. The CDR3 DNA is TGTGCCAGCAGCTTCGACAGCTACAATGAGCAGTTCTTC. Its translation: CASSFDSYNEQFF.

The chain combines TRBV5-6 with TRBJ2-7, with D possibly matching TRBD1 (6 bases). Germline V gives CDR1 SGHDT, CDR2 YYEEEE. V lost 9 bases and J 2 bases, leaving 12 bases between the germline ends. The CDR3 is 12 amino acids. CDR3 sequence (DNA): TGTGCCAAGATGACAGGTCCCTACGAGCAGTACTTC. Translation: CAKMTGPYEQYF.

The rearrangement links TRBV5-1 to TRBJ1-1; TRBD1 is a possible D gene (5 bases). This CDR3 spans 14 amino acids. CDR1 and CDR2 from the germline V gene are SGHRS and YFSETQ. V was cut by 0 bases and J by 8 bases, with 14 bases left in between. The CDR3 here is CASSLGYGAEEAFF. CDR3 in DNA: TGCGCCAGCAGCTTGGGGTATGGGGCGGAAGAAGCTTTCTTT.

The chain couples TRBV5-1 to TRBJ2-2; D perhaps matches TRBD1 (6 bases). The germline CDR1 and CDR2 sequences are SGHRS and YFSETQ. The CDR3 sequence is 15 residues long. V shed 4 bases and J shed 3 bases, with 13 bases lying between them. This CDR3 is CASSPETGYTGELFF. The CDR3 nucleotides are TGCGCCAGCAGCCCGGAGACAGGCTACACCGGGGAGCTGTTTTTT.

This CDR3 is CASSLADQETQYF. In DNA, the CDR3 is TGTGCCAGCAGCTTGGCAGATCAAGAGACCCAGTACTTC. The J gene is TRBJ2-5, the V gene TRBV5-4, with unresolved D. This CDR3 is 13 amino acids long. Trimming pared 0 bases from V and 2 bases from J, leaving 5 bases between. Germline CDR1 is SGHNT and CDR2 is YYREEE (reference sequence).

This clone was recorded once. The chain links TRBV6-2 or TRBV6-3 to TRBJ2-3; 9 positions agree with TRBD1. This CDR3 is 15 amino acids long. J gave up 1 base and V 2 bases, and 1 base lay outside the gene matches. Germline V lookup: CDR1 MNHEY, CDR2 SVGEGT. CDR3 amino acids: CASSYRDRGTDTQYF. CDR3 nucleotide sequence: TGTGCCAGCAGTTACCGGGACAGGGGCACAGATACGCAGTATTTT.

This chain links TRBV18 with TRBJ1-5; 8 bases map to TRBD1. The germline gives CDR1 KGHSH, CDR2 LQKENI. Trimming at V came to 6 bases and at J to 5 bases, leaving 9 bases not matched to a gene. There are 15 residues in the CDR3. CDR3 DNA sequence: TGTGCCAGCTCCCAACGGACAGGGAGTTATCAGCCCCAGCATTTT. Its translation is CASSQRTGSYQPQHF. Based on the CDR3 plus reference TRBV18 and TRBJ1-5, the full variable domain is NAGVMQNPRHLVRRRGQEARLRCSPMKGHSHVYWYRQLPEEGLKFMVYLQKENIIDESGMPKERFSAEFPKEGPSILRIQQVVRGDSAAYFCASSQRTGSYQPQHFGDGTRLSIL.

This sequence joins TRBV6-2 or TRBV6-3 and TRBJ1-5; D perhaps matches TRBD1 (5 bases). The CDR3 consists of 15 residues. Germline V lookup: CDR1 MNHEY, CDR2 SVGEGT. Trimming took 6 bases from V and 4 from J, leaving 16 bases between them. CDR3 in DNA: TGTGCCAGCAGCCAATTGGACACCCGGAATCAGCCCCAGCATTTT. It is translated as CASSQLDTRNQPQHF.

The CDR3 DNA sequence: TGTGCCAGCAGTGAAGCATTTAACACAGATACGCAGTATTTT. As protein: CASSEAFNTDTQYF. This rearrangement joins TRBV6-1 to TRBJ2-3; no reliable D call. The germline V gene has CDR1 MNHNS and CDR2 SASEGT. The V end was cut by 0 bases, the J end by 2 bases, with 6 bases between. This CDR3 is 14 amino acids long.

The chain carries TRBV25-1 and TRBJ2-3; TRBD1 might be the D (5 bases). CDR1 and CDR2 from the germline V gene are MGHDK and SYGVNS. The CDR3 runs 13 residues. Deletions cut 7 bases from V and 4 bases from J, with 12 bases between. The CDR3 loop is CASMSGIADTQYF. In nucleotides, the CDR3 is TGTGCCAGCATGTCAGGGATCGCAGATACGCAGTATTTT.

This chain joins TRBV9 and TRBJ1-3, with D hard to call. Between the trimmed V and J ends, which lost 0 bases and 3 bases, there was a span of 7 bases. The germline V gene has CDR1 SGDLS and CDR2 YYNGEE. The CDR3 is made up of 14 amino acids. DNA for the CDR3: TGTGCCAGCAGCGTAGGCGGCTTTGGAAACACCATATATTTT. Translation gives CASSVGGFGNTIYF. The entire variable domain, with the rest obtained from reference TRBV9 and TRBJ1-3, is as follows: DSGVTQTPKHLITATGQRVTLRCSPRSGDLSVYWYQQSLDQGLQFLIQYYNGEERAKGNILERFSAQQFPDLHSELNLSSLELGDSALYFCASSVGGFGNTIYFGEGSWLTVV.

The gene calls are TRBV19 and TRBJ2-7; D may be TRBD1 (6 bases). V was shortened by 4 bases and J by 0 bases, with 10 bases between the two germline ends. The length of the CDR3 is 14 residues. The V gene's germline CDR1 is LNHDA and CDR2 SQIVND (reference sequence). CDR3 residues: CASSRDTFSYEQYF. The CDR3 DNA reads TGTGCCAGTAGTAGGGACACTTTCTCCTACGAGCAGTACTTC.

This chain links TRBV19 with TRBJ2-5; 11 bases map to TRBD2. The CDR3 is 18 amino acids. V trimming: 2 bases; J trimming: 1 base; junction bases outside the gene matches: 9. The V gene's germline CDR1 is LNHDA and CDR2 SQIVND (reference sequence). The CDR3 sequence is CASSIQTSGNLIQETQYF. In DNA form, the CDR3 reads TGTGCCAGTAGTATACAGACTAGCGGGAACCTTATCCAAGAGACCCAGTACTTC.

This CDR3 reads CASSLAQGNSPLHF. The CDR3 DNA reads TGTGCCAGCAGCTTAGCGCAGGGGAATTCACCCCTCCACTTT. The rearrangement joins TRBV7-2 to TRBJ1-6; TRBD1 is a possible D gene (6 bases). Deletions cut 0 bases from V and 7 bases from J, with 7 bases between. Per the germline V gene, CDR1 is SGHTA and CDR2 is FQGNSA. The length of the CDR3 is 14 residues.

The chain employs TRBV18 and TRBJ2-2, with 10 nucleotides matching TRBD2. After removal of 2 bases from V and 4 bases from J, the junction contained 1 base not matched to a gene. Per the germline V gene, CDR1 is KGHSH and CDR2 is LQKENI. This CDR3 is 15 amino acids long. The CDR3 nucleotides are TGTGCCAGCTCACCAGTAGCGGGAGGCACCGGGGAGCTGTTTTTT. Its translation is CASSPVAGGTGELFF.

The chain recombines TRBV2 with TRBJ2-7; D unclear. Germline assignment: CDR1 SNHLY and CDR2 FYNNEI. Trimming took off 3 bases at V and 6 bases at J, with 9 bases between the two ends. CDR3 length: 12 amino acids. CDR3 region: CASSDSSFEQYF. Written as DNA, the CDR3 is TGTGCCAGCAGTGATTCGAGCTTCGAGCAGTACTTC.

This clone was picked up a small number of times. CDR3 DNA sequence: TGTGCCAGTAAAGCCCTAGCGGGGTCCTACGAGCAGTACTTC. This gives the protein CASKALAGSYEQYF. The V call is TRBV19, the J call TRBJ2-7; 9 bases map to TRBD2. In germline, CDR1 is LNHDA, CDR2 SQIVND (reference sequence). After removal of 7 bases from V and 1 base from J, the junction contained 5 bases not matched to a gene. The CDR3 has 14 amino acids. Full variable domain (missing parts from reference TRBV19 and TRBJ2-7): DGGITQSPKYLFRKEGQNVTLSCEQNLNHDAMYWYRQDPGQGLRLIYYSQIVNDFQKGDIAEGYSVSREKKESFPLTVTSAQKNPTAFYLCASKALAGSYEQYFGPGTRLTVT.

V and J are TRBV19 and TRBJ1-1; D ambiguous. Between the trimmed V and J ends, which lost 3 bases and 4 bases, there was a span of 12 bases. Germline V CDR1 and CDR2: LNHDA, SQIVND (reference sequence). This CDR3 spans 14 amino acids. The CDR3 here is CASSMREGGTEAFF. The CDR3 DNA reads as TGTGCCAGTAGTATGCGGGAAGGAGGCACTGAAGCTTTCTTT. The whole variable domain, remainder taken from reference TRBV19 and TRBJ1-1, is DGGITQSPKYLFRKEGQNVTLSCEQNLNHDAMYWYRQDPGQGLRLIYYSQIVNDFQKGDIAEGYSVSREKKESFPLTVTSAQKNPTAFYLCASSMREGGTEAFFGQGTRLTVV.

This chain connects TRBV9 to TRBJ1-2; D is unresolved. CDR3 length equals 13 residues. CDR1 and CDR2 (germline): SGDLS, YYNGEE. Trimming cost V 2 bases and J 1 base, with 6 bases left between them. The DNA of the CDR3 is TGTGCCAGCAGCGTCAGGCTTAACTATGGCTACACCTTC. Protein sequence: CASSVRLNYGYTF.

The chain couples TRBV7-2 to TRBJ2-5; TRBD2 agrees at 9 bases. In germline, CDR1 is SGHTA, CDR2 FQGNSA. Trimming took 2 bases from V and 4 from J; bases not matched to a gene: 8. The CDR3 runs to 16 residues. The DNA of the CDR3 is TGTGCCAGCAGCTTAAAGGGGCGGGGGGGCCGAGAGACCCAGTACTTC. This gives the protein CASSLKGRGGRETQYF.

J is TRBJ1-1 and V is TRBV5-6, with unresolved D. The CDR3 length is 16 residues. CDR1 and CDR2 (germline): SGHDT, YYEEEE. V shed 0 bases and J shed 3 bases, with 15 bases lying between them. The CDR3 DNA is TGTGCCAGCAGCTTGGTTCGGACGGGATTTGACACTGAAGCTTTCTTT. Protein sequence: CASSLVRTGFDTEAFF.